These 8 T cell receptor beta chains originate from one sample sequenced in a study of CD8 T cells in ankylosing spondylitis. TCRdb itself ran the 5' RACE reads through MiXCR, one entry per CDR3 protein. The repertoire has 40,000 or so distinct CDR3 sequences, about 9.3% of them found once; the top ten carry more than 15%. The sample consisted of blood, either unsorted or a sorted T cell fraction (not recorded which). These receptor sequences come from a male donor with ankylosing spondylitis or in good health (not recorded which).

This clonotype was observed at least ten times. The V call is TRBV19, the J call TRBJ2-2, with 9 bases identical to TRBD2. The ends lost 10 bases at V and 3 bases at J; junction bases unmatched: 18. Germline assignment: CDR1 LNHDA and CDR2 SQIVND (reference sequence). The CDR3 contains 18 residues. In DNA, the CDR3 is TGTGCCACCGGCACGGGCGGGTTTCTAGCGGGATACACCGGGGAGCTGTTTTTT. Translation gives CATGTGGFLAGYTGELFF.

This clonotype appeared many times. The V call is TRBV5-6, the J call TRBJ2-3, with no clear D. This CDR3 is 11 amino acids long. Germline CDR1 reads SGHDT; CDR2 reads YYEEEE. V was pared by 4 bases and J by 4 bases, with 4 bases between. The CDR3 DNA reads TGTGCCAGCAGCCGTGCAGATACGCAGTATTTT. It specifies CASSRADTQYF.

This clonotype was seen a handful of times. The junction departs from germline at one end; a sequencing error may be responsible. CDR3 protein: CAISSSTSRGGQGVNEQFF. The CDR3 region has the DNA TGTGCCATCAGTTCCTCTACTTCCCGAGGGGGACAGGGGGTCAATGAGCAGTTCTTC. This sequence joins TRBV12-3 or TRBV12-4 and TRBJ2-1; 11 positions agree with TRBD1. The CDR3 spans 19 residues.

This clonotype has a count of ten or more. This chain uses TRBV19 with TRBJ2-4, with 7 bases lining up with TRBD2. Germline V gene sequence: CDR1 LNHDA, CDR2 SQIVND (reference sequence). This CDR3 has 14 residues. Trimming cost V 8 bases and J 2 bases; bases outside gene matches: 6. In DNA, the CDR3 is TGTGCCAGTTCGGCGGGAGTGTCCAAAAACATTCAGTACTTC. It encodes CASSAGVSKNIQYF. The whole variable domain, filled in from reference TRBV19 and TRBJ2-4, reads DGGITQSPKYLFRKEGQNVTLSCEQNLNHDAMYWYRQDPGQGLRLIYYSQIVNDFQKGDIAEGYSVSREKKESFPLTVTSAQKNPTAFYLCASSAGVSKNIQYFGAGTRLSVL.

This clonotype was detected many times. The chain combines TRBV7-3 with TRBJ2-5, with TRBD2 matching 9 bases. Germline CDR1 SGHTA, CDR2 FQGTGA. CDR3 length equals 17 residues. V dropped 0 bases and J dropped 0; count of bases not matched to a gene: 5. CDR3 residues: CASSLTSGLAYQETQYF. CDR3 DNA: TGTGCCAGCAGCTTAACGTCCGGACTAGCGTACCAAGAGACCCAGTACTTC.

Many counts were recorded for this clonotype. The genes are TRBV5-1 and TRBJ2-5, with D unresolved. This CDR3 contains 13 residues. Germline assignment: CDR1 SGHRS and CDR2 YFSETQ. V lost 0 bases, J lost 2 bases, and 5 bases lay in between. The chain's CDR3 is CASSLGLQETQYF. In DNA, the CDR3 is TGCGCCAGCAGCTTGGGGCTACAAGAGACCCAGTACTTC.

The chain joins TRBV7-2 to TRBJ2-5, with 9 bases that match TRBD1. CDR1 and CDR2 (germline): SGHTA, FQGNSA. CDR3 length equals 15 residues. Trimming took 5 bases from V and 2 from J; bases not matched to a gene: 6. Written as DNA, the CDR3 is TGTGCCAGCAGCACGGGACAGGGCAAACAAGAGACCCAGTACTTC. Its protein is CASSTGQGKQETQYF.

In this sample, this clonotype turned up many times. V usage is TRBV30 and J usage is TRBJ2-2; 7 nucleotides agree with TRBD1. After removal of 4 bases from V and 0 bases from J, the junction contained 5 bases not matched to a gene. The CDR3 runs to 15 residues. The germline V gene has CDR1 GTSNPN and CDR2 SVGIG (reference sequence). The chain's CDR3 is CAWTRQGPNTGELFF. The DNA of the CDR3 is TGTGCCTGGACCCGACAGGGACCGAACACCGGGGAGCTGTTTTTT.